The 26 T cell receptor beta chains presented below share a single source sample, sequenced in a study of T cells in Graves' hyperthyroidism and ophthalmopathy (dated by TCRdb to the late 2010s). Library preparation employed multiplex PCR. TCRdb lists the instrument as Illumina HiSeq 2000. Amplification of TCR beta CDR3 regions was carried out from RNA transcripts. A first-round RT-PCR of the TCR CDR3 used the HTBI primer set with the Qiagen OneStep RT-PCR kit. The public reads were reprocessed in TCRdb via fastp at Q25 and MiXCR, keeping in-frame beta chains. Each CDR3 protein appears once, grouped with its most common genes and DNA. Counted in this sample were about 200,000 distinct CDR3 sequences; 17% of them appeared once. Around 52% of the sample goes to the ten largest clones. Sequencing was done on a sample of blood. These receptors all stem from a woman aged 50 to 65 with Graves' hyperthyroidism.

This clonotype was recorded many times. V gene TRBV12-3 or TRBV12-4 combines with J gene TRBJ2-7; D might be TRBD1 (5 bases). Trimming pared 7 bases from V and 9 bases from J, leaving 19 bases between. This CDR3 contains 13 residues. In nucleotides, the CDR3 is TGTGCCAGCAACCAAGGGGCGAATCTGGGGCAGTACTTC. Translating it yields CASNQGANLGQYF.

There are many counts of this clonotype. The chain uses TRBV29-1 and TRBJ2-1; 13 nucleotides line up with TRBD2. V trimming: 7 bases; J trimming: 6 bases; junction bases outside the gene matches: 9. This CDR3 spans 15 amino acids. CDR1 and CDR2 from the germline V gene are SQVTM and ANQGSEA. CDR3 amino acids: CSAGLAGVSLNEQFF. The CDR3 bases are TGCAGCGCCGGACTAGCGGGAGTTTCCCTCAATGAGCAGTTCTTC.

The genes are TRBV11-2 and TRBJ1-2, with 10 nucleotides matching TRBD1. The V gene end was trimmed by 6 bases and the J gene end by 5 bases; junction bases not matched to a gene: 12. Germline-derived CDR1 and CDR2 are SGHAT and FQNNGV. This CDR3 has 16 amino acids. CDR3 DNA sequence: TGTGCCAGCAGACACCCCGGGACAGGGGTTGGTTATGGCTACACCTTC. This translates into CASRHPGTGVGYGYTF.

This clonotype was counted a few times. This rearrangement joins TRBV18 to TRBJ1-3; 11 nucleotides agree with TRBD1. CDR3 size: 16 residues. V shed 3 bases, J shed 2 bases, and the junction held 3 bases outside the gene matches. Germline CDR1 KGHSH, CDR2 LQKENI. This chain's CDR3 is CASSPQDRGPGNTIYF. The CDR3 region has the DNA TGTGCCAGCTCACCCCAGGACAGGGGGCCTGGAAACACCATATATTTT.

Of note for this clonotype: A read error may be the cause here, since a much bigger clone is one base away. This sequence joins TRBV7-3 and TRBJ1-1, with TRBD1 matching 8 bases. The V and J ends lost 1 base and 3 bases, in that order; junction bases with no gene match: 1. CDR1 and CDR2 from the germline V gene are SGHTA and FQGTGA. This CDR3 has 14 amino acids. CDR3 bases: TGTGCCAGCAGCTTAAAGGGACAGGACACTGAAGCTTTCTTT. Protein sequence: CASSLKGQDTEAFF.

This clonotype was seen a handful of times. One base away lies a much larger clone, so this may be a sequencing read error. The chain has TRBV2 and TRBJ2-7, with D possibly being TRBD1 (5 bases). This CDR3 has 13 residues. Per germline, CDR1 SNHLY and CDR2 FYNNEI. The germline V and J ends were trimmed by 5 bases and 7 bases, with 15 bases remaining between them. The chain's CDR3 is CASSSTEVGEQYF. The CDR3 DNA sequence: TGTGCCAGCAGTTCGACAGAGGTGGGAGAGCAGTACTTC.

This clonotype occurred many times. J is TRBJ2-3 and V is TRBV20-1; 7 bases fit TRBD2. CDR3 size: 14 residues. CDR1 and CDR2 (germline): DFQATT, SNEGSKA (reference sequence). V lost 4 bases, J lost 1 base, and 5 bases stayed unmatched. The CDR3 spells CSATRAGRTDTQYF. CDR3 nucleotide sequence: TGCAGTGCTACCAGAGCGGGACGCACAGATACGCAGTATTTT.

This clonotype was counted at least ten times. CDR3 in amino acids: CASSSWTSGISDTQYF. The CDR3 bases are TGTGCCAGCAGCTCATGGACTAGCGGGATTTCAGATACGCAGTATTTT. The chain recombines TRBV11-2 with TRBJ2-3; 12 bases line up with TRBD2. CDR3 length: 16 amino acids. The junction had 6 bases not matched to a gene; V was cut back by 4 bases and J by 4 bases. The germline CDR1 and CDR2 sequences are SGHAT and FQNNGV.

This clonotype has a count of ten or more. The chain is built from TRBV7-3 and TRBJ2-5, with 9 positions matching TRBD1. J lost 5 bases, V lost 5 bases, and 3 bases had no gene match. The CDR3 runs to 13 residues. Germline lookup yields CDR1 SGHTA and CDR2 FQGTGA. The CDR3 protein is CASSPTGGETQYF. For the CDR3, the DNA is TGTGCCAGCAGCCCGACAGGGGGGGAGACCCAGTACTTC.

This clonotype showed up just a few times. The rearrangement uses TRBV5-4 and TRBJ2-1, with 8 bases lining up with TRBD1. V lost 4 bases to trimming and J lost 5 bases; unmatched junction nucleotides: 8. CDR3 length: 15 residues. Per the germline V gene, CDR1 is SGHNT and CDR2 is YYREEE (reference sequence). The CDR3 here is CASSRRDRTHNEQFF. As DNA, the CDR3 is TGTGCCAGCAGCCGCCGGGACAGGACCCACAATGAGCAGTTCTTC.

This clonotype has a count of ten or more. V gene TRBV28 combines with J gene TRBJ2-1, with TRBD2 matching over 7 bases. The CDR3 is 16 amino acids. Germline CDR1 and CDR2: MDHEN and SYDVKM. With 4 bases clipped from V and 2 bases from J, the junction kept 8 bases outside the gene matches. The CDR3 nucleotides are TGTGCCAGCAGTTCCCTGACTAGCTTTCCCTACAATGAGCAGTTCTTC. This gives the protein CASSSLTSFPYNEQFF.

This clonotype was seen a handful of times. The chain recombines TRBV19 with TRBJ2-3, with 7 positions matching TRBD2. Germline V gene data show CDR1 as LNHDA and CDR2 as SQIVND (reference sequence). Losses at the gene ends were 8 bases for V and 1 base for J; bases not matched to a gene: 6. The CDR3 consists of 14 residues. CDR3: CASWSGAGTDTQYF. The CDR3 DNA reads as TGTGCCAGTTGGAGCGGGGCGGGCACAGATACGCAGTATTTT.

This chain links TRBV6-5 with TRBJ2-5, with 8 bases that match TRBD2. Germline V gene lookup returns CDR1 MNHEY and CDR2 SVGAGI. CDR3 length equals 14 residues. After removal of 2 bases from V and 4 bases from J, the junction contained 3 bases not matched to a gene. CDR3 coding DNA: TGTGCCAGCAGTTACCGGGGGGGAGGAGAGACCCAGTACTTC. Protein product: CASSYRGGGETQYF.

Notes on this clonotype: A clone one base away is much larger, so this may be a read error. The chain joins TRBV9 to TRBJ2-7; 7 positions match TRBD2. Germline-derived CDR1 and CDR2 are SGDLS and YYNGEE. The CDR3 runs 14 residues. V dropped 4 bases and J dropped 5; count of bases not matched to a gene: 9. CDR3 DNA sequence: TGTGCCAGCAGCCACGACCCGGCGGGGGACGAGCAGTACTTC. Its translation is CASSHDPAGDEQYF.

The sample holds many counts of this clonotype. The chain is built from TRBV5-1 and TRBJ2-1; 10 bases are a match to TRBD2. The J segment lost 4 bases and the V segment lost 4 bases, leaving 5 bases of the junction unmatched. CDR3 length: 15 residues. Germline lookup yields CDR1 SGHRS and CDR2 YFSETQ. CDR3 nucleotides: TGCGCCAGCAGCGGTACTAGCGGGATTTACAATGAGCAGTTCTTC. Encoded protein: CASSGTSGIYNEQFF.

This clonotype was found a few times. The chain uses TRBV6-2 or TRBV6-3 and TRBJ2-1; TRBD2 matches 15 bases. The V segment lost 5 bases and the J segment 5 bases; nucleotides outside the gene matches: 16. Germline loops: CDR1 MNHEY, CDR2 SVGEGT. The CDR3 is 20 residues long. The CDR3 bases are TGTGCCAGCAGTCGCACCGGGACTAGCGGGAGGTCCCGTTACGACAATGAGCAGTTCTTC. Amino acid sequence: CASSRTGTSGRSRYDNEQFF.

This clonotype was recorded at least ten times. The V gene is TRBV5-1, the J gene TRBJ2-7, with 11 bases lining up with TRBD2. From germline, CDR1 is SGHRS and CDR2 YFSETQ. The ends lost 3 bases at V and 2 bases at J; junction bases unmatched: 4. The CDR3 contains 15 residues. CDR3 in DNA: TGCGCCAGCAGCTCGGGACTAGCGGACCCCTACGAGCAGTACTTC. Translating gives CASSSGLADPYEQYF.

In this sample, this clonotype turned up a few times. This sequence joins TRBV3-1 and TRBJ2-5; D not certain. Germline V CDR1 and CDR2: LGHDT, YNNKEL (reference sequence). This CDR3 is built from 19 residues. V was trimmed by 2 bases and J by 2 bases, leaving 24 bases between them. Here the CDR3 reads CASSQQPPTPLSIQETQYF. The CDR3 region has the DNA TGTGCCAGCAGCCAACAACCTCCCACCCCCCTTTCGATACAAGAGACCCAGTACTTC.

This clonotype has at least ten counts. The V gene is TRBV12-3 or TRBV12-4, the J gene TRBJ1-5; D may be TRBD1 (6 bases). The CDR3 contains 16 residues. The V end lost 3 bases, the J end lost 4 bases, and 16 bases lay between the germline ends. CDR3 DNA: TGTGCCAGCAGTTTCCTAAGGGGGGGGGGAAATCAGCCCCAGCATTTT. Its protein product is CASSFLRGGGNQPQHF.

DNA for the CDR3: TGTGCCAGCAGCCAAGAATCCCAGACAGAGACCCAGTACTTC. It translates to CASSQESQTETQYF. The chain links TRBV11-3 to TRBJ2-5; no firm D call. Per germline, CDR1 SGHNT and CDR2 YENEEA. Trimming stripped 5 bases from V and 4 bases from J, with 14 bases between. The CDR3 is made up of 14 amino acids. Using reference TRBV11-3 and TRBJ2-5 for the parts outside the CDR3, the full variable domain is EAGVVQSPRYKIIEKKQPVAFWCNPISGHNTLYWYLQNLGQGPELLIRYENEEAVDDSQLPKDRFSAERLKGVDSTLKIQPAELGDSAVYLCASSQESQTETQYFGPGTRLLVL.

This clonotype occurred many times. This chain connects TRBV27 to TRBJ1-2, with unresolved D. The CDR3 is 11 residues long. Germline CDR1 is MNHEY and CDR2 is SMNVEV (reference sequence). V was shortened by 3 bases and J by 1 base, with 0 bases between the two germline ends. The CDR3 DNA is TGTGCCAGCAGTTTTAACTATGGCTACACCTTC. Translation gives CASSFNYGYTF.

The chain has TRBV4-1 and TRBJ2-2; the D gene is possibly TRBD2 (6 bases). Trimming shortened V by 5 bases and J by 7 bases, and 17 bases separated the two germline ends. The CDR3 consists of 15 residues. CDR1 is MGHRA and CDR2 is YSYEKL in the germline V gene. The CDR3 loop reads CASSTPSGRIGELFF. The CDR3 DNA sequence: TGCGCCAGCAGCACACCGAGCGGGCGCATCGGGGAGCTGTTTTTT.

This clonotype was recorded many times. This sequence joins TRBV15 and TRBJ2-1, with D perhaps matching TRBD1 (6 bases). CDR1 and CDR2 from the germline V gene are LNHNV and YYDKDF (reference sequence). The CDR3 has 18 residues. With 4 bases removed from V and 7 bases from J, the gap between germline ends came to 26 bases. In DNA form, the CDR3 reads TGTGCCACCAGCAAATTGACAGGAAACCTTCCTCTAGGTAATGAGCAGTTCTTC. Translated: CATSKLTGNLPLGNEQFF.

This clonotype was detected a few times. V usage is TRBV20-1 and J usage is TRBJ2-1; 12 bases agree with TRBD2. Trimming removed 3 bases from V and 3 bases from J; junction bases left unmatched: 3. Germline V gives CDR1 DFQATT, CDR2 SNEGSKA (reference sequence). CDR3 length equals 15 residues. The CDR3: CSASRTSGVYNEQFF. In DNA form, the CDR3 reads TGCAGTGCTAGCAGGACTAGCGGGGTCTACAATGAGCAGTTCTTC.

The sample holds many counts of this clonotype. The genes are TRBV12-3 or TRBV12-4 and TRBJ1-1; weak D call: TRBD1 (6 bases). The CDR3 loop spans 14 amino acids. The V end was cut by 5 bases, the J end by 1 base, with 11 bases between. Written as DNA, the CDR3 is TGTGCCAGCAGTCGCACGGGGGCGAACACTGAAGCTTTCTTT. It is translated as CASSRTGANTEAFF.

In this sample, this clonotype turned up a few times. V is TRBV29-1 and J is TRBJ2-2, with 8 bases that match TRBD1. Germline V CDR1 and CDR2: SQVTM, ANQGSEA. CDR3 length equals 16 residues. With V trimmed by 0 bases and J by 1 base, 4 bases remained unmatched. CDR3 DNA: TGCAGCGTTGAAGATCCCACAGGGGGGAACACCGGGGAGCTGTTTTTT. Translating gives CSVEDPTGGNTGELFF.